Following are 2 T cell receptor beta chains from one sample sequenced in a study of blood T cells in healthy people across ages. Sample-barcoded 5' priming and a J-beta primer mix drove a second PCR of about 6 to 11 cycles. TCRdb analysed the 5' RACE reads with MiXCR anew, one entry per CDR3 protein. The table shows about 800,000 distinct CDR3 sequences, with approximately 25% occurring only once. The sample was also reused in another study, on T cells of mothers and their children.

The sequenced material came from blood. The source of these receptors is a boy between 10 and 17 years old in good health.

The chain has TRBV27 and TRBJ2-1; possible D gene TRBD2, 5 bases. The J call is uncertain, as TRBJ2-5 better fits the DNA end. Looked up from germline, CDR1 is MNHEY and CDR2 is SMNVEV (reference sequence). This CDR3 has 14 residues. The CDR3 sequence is CASSFSSRLGTQYF. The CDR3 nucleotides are TGTGCCAGCAGTTTTTCTAGCCGTCTCGGGACCCAGTACTTC.

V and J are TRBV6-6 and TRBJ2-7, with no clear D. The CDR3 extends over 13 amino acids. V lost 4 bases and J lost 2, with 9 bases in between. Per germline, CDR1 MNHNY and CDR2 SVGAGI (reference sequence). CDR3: CASSLIGTYEQYF. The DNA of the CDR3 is TGTGCCAGCAGTTTGATTGGGACCTACGAGCAGTACTTC.